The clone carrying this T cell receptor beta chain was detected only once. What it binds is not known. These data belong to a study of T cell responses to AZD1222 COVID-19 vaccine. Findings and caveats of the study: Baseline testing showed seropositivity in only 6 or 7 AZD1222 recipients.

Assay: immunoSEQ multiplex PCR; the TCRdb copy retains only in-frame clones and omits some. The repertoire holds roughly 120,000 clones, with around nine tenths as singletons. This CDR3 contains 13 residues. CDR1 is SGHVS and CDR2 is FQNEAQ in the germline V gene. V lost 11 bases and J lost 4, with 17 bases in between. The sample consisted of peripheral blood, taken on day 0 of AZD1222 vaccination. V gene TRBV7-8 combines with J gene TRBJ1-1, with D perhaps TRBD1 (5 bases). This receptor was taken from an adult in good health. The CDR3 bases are TGTGCCGGAACCCCCAGGGCGAGCACTGAAGCTTTCTTT. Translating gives CAGTPRASTEAFF.